Shown below are 20 T cell receptor beta chains from a single sample sequenced in a study of cytomegalovirus exposure and HLA in healthy donors (dated by TCRdb to about 2017). The library was prepared using the immunoSEQ multiplex PCR assay. For the multiplex PCR, a mixture combining 60 forward primers for TCR Vbeta segments and 13 reverse primers for TCR Jbeta segments was used. Imported from immuneACCESS, the table was reduced by TCRdb to in-frame sequences with V and J called. These copies leave out some clones; in studies compared against another copy, an unresolved V gene accounts for under half, and the cause of the remainder is not known. The sample contains some 130,000 clones, 75% to 90% of them found a single time. The leading ten clones occupy about 8.6% of the sample. The sequenced sample was PBMCs. These receptors were taken from a woman between 50 and 59 years old in good health and CMV-seropositive.

This clone has only a few counts. The chain couples TRBV7-8 to TRBJ2-1; 10 nucleotides align to TRBD2. The germline CDR1 and CDR2 sequences are SGHVS and FQNEAQ. V lost 5 bases to trimming and J lost 1 base; unmatched junction nucleotides: 2. The CDR3 extends over 15 amino acids. The CDR3 sequence is CASSISGRSYNEQFF. For the CDR3, the DNA is TGTGCCAGCAGCATTAGCGGGAGGTCCTACAATGAGCAGTTCTTC.

The table lists this clone with a count of one. This chain links TRBV5-4 with TRBJ2-2, with D hard to call. Trimming removed 5 bases from V and 5 bases from J, with 10 bases in between. Germline V CDR1 and CDR2: SGHNT, YYREEE (reference sequence). CDR3 size: 13 residues. The CDR3 sequence is CASSYHYTGELFF. CDR3 DNA sequence: TGTGCCAGCAGTTACCACTATACCGGGGAGCTGTTTTTT.

The chain carries TRBV6-6 and TRBJ2-7; 8 nucleotides align to TRBD2. The CDR3 contains 14 residues. Germline V gene lookup returns CDR1 MNHNY and CDR2 SVGAGI (reference sequence). With 0 bases clipped from V and 4 bases from J, the junction kept 2 bases outside the gene matches. The CDR3 DNA is TGTGCCAGCAGTTACTCGACGGGGGGGTACGAGCAGTACTTC. Its translation is CASSYSTGGYEQYF.

V and J are TRBV2 and TRBJ2-3, with TRBD1 identical over 8 bases. CDR3 length: 18 amino acids. Germline CDR1 reads SNHLY; CDR2 reads FYNNEI. The junction had 18 bases not matched to a gene; V was cut back by 8 bases and J by 2 bases. The CDR3 protein is CASGLRAQGGRATDTQYF. DNA for the CDR3: TGTGCCAGCGGTTTGAGGGCACAGGGGGGCCGGGCCACAGATACGCAGTATTTT.

The chain couples TRBV4-1 to TRBJ2-7; 8 bases are a match to TRBD1. The CDR3 is made up of 15 amino acids. CDR1 MGHRA and CDR2 YSYEKL come from the germline V gene. V was clipped by 4 bases and J by 6 bases; unmatched bases: 11. CDR3 nucleotide sequence: TGCGCCAGCAGCCTTGGGACAGGCTCCAGGGGCGAGCAGTACTTC. This sequence encodes CASSLGTGSRGEQYF.

The chain combines TRBV11-3 with TRBJ2-1; D is ambiguous. The V gene's germline CDR1 is SGHNT and CDR2 YENEEA. This CDR3 comprises 15 residues. V was trimmed by 3 bases and J by 0 bases, leaving 9 bases between them. The CDR3 coding sequence is TGTGCCAGCAGCTTCTCACTAACCTCCTACAATGAGCAGTTCTTC. Its translation: CASSFSLTSYNEQFF.

This chain joins TRBV10-3 and TRBJ1-1; 9 nucleotides match TRBD1. Germline CDR1 reads ENHRY; CDR2 reads SYGVKD. V gave up 2 bases and J gave up 7 bases; unmatched junction bases: 5. The length of the CDR3 is 14 residues. In DNA, the CDR3 is TGTGCCATCAGTGAGGGGACAGGGTACGGTGAAGCTTTCTTT. Translation: CAISEGTGYGEAFF.

The genes are TRBV7-3 and TRBJ2-1, with D perhaps TRBD2 (6 bases). The CDR3 covers 14 residues. Germline assignment: CDR1 SGHTA and CDR2 FQGTGA. V lost 7 bases and J 8 bases, leaving 18 bases between the germline ends. The CDR3 DNA reads TGTGCCAGCACCCTGGGGGGAGGCAAGGATGAGCAGTTCTTC. Its protein is CASTLGGGKDEQFF.

This clone has a single count. The genes are TRBV9 and TRBJ1-1; D uncertain. The CDR3 is 16 amino acids. Between the trimmed V and J ends, which lost 2 bases and 2 bases, there was a span of 16 bases. Germline assignment: CDR1 SGDLS and CDR2 YYNGEE. CDR3 sequence reads: CASSVLTTRVNTEAFF. In DNA form, the CDR3 reads TGTGCCAGCAGCGTGTTAACAACCCGGGTTAACACTGAAGCTTTCTTT.

The chain links TRBV7-3 to TRBJ2-1; maybe TRBD2 (5 bases). CDR1 and CDR2 from the germline V gene are SGHTA and FQGTGA. V was pared by 5 bases and J by 0 bases, with 8 bases between. This CDR3 has 14 amino acids. Written as DNA, the CDR3 is TGTGCCAGCAGCCCTAGCTCCTCCTACAATGAGCAGTTCTTC. Encoded protein: CASSPSSSYNEQFF.

The rearrangement links TRBV7-2 to TRBJ2-5, with TRBD1 matching 8 bases. This CDR3 has 15 amino acids. Germline V gene data show CDR1 as SGHTA and CDR2 as FQGNSA. Losses at the gene ends were 5 bases for V and 5 bases for J; bases not matched to a gene: 10. The CDR3 coding sequence is TGTGCCAGCAGCATCGACAGGGGACGACCGGAGACCCAGTACTTC. Its protein is CASSIDRGRPETQYF.

The chain combines TRBV28 with TRBJ2-7; 10 bases match TRBD1. The germline V gene encodes CDR1 MDHEN and CDR2 SYDVKM. J lost 6 bases, V lost 5 bases, and 13 bases had no gene match. The CDR3 extends over 16 amino acids. CDR3 sequence (DNA): TGTGCCAGCAGTCGACTACTAGCGACAGGGGGCATCGAGCAGTACTTC. Its protein is CASSRLLATGGIEQYF.

The chain employs TRBV5-4 and TRBJ1-1; 8 nucleotides line up with TRBD1. Trimming at V came to 0 bases and at J to 0 bases, leaving 7 bases not matched to a gene. From germline, CDR1 is SGHNT and CDR2 YYREEE (reference sequence). The CDR3 covers 17 residues. The CDR3 reads CASSLGQGFTLNTEAFF. The CDR3 coding sequence is TGTGCCAGCAGCTTGGGACAGGGGTTTACTCTGAACACTGAAGCTTTCTTT.

The chain combines TRBV27 with TRBJ2-3, with D unclear. The V gene lost 5 bases and the J gene lost 3 bases, with 9 bases spanning the gap. The CDR3 extends over 13 amino acids. Germline lookup yields CDR1 MNHEY and CDR2 SMNVEV (reference sequence). CDR3 in amino acids: CASSHSGTDTQYF. The CDR3 DNA sequence: TGTGCCAGCAGTCACAGTGGGACAGATACGCAGTATTTT.

The gene calls are TRBV27 and TRBJ2-1; 14 nucleotides align to TRBD2. This CDR3 region has 14 residues. Germline V lookup: CDR1 MNHEY, CDR2 SMNVEV (reference sequence). The J segment lost 9 bases and the V segment lost 4 bases, leaving 2 bases of the junction unmatched. CDR3 bases: TGTGCCAGCAGTTCGACTAGCGGGGGGGCTGAGCAGTTCTTC. The encoded protein is CASSSTSGGAEQFF.

The rearrangement links TRBV7-2 to TRBJ1-1; possible D gene TRBD1, 6 bases. V shed 1 base and J shed 6 bases, with 18 bases lying between them. The CDR3 loop spans 16 amino acids. Germline values: CDR1 SGHTA, CDR2 FQGNSA. The CDR3, as DNA: TGTGCCAGCAGCTTAGTAAATAAGGGGGTGGGGGCTGAAGCTTTCTTT. It codes for CASSLVNKGVGAEAFF.

By share, this clone counts as large. The genes are TRBV6-4 and TRBJ2-5, with D maybe TRBD2 (6 bases). This CDR3 has 12 amino acids. CDR1 is MRHNA, CDR2 SNTAGT, per germline. V shed 11 bases and J shed 4 bases, with 14 bases lying between them. CDR3 in DNA: TGTGCCTCTCTGGCCGGGGGAGAGACCCAGTACTTC. Its protein product is CASLAGGETQYF.

This chain links TRBV5-4 with TRBJ1-4; D remains unclear. Germline lookup yields CDR1 SGHNT and CDR2 YYREEE (reference sequence). The CDR3 consists of 14 residues. The V end lost 1 base, the J end lost 4 bases, and 8 bases lay between the germline ends. CDR3 in amino acids: CASSLIGGNEKLFF. CDR3 in DNA: TGTGCCAGCAGCTTGATCGGTGGTAATGAAAAACTGTTTTTT.

This chain uses TRBV14 with TRBJ2-1, with 13 bases fitting TRBD2. Germline CDR1 is SGHDN and CDR2 is FVKESK. This CDR3 has 18 residues. V lost 4 bases and J lost 0; bases outside the gene matches: 6. DNA for the CDR3: TGTGCCAGCAGCCCGGGACTAGCGGGGACCACCTCCTACAATGAGCAGTTCTTC. It is translated as CASSPGLAGTTSYNEQFF.

The V call is TRBV7-2, the J call TRBJ2-5; TRBD2 matches at 11 bases. CDR1 is SGHTA and CDR2 is FQGNSA in the germline V gene. The CDR3 length is 15 residues. V lost 5 bases and J lost 6; bases outside the gene matches: 8. The CDR3 nucleotides read TGTGCCAGCAGCACCTTAGCGGGGGGGCCAAAGACCCAGTACTTC. Its translation is CASSTLAGGPKTQYF. The complete variable domain, with remaining parts taken from reference TRBV7-2 and TRBJ2-5, reads GAGVSQSPSNKVTEKGKDVELRCDPISGHTALYWYRQSLGQGLEFLIYFQGNSAPDKSGLPSDRFSAERTGGSVSTLTIQRTQQEDSAVYLCASSTLAGGPKTQYFGPGTRLLVL.